A single sample gave rise to the 20 T cell receptor beta chains below, sequenced in a study of CD8+ T cells in alopecia areata. The treatment: oral pan-JAK inhibitor, 5-10 mg twice daily. Sequencing relied on a cDNA template that was reverse transcribed from extracted RNA. Clones were sequenced by immunoSEQ multiplex PCR, and TCRdb holds only the in-frame ones, with some missing. The table records 110,000 or so clones, less than 60% of them present only once. The sequenced sample was CD4+ T cells sorted from blood, obtained at week 24, from a patient treated with tofacitinib. Receptor source: a human donor with alopecia areata.

This clone has just a few counts. The V call is TRBV29-1, the J call TRBJ2-7; D is unresolved. V lost 3 bases and J 0 bases, leaving 12 bases between the germline ends. Germline V gives CDR1 SQVTM, CDR2 ANQGSEA. CDR3 length: 14 amino acids. The CDR3 DNA is TGCAGCGTTGACAGGACCGCCAGCTCCTACGAGCAGTACTTC. It codes for CSVDRTASSYEQYF.

This clone occurred a few times. V usage is TRBV29-1 and J usage is TRBJ2-2; possibly TRBD2 for D (5 bases). This CDR3 has 13 amino acids. Trimming cost V 8 bases and J 5 bases, with 15 bases left between them. Germline V gene sequence: CDR1 SQVTM, CDR2 ANQGSEA. In nucleotides, the CDR3 is TGCAGCATAACTCGGACGGGGACCGGGGAGCTGTTTTTT. Protein sequence: CSITRTGTGELFF.

The V gene is TRBV10-3, the J gene TRBJ2-1; 8 nucleotides line up with TRBD2. Germline V gives CDR1 ENHRY, CDR2 SYGVKD. The ends lost 0 bases at V and 9 bases at J; junction bases unmatched: 10. The CDR3 covers 16 residues. DNA for the CDR3: TGTGCCATCAGTGAGTCGAATAGCGGGACATCCGGTGAGCAGTTCTTC. It encodes CAISESNSGTSGEQFF.

This sequence joins TRBV5-1 and TRBJ1-1; 8 bases align to TRBD1. This CDR3 is 15 amino acids long. The germline gives CDR1 SGHRS, CDR2 YFSETQ. With 4 bases clipped from V and 0 bases from J, the junction kept 5 bases outside the gene matches. CDR3 sequence: CASSRRTGMNTEAFF. CDR3 DNA: TGCGCCAGCAGCCGACGGACAGGGATGAACACTGAAGCTTTCTTT. The full variable domain, completed using reference TRBV5-1 and TRBJ1-1, is KAGVTQTPRYLIKTRGQQVTLSCSPISGHRSVSWYQQTPGQGLQFLFEYFSETQRNKGNFPGRFSGRQFSNSRSEMNVSTLELGDSALYLCASSRRTGMNTEAFFGQGTRLTVV.

As for this clone: Other DNA sequences in the same sample also yield this CDR3. The chain is built from TRBV27 and TRBJ1-2; D gene unclear. Germline loops: CDR1 MNHEY, CDR2 SMNVEV (reference sequence). The V gene lost 6 bases and the J gene lost 5 bases, with 13 bases spanning the gap. The CDR3 runs 13 residues. This CDR3 is CASSPSGGYGYTF. In DNA form, the CDR3 reads TGTGCCAGCAGCCCTTCCGGCGGATATGGCTACACCTTC.

This clone occurred a few times. This sequence joins TRBV29-1 and TRBJ1-1; a possible D gene is TRBD1 (6 bases). The CDR3 runs 15 residues. The germline V and J ends were trimmed by 4 bases and 1 base, with 16 bases remaining between them. CDR1 is SQVTM, CDR2 ANQGSEA, per germline. The CDR3: CSVVLSGHWNTEAFF. The CDR3 nucleotides are TGCAGCGTTGTTCTCTCGGGACACTGGAACACTGAAGCTTTCTTT.

The V call is TRBV9, the J call TRBJ2-5, with D unresolved. The CDR3 loop spans 14 amino acids. V was pared by 4 bases and J by 5 bases, with 15 bases between. The germline gives CDR1 SGDLS, CDR2 YYNGEE. The CDR3 reads CASSPPGSRETQYF. The CDR3 region has the DNA TGTGCCAGCAGCCCGCCCGGGTCCAGGGAGACCCAGTACTTC.

The CDR3 nucleotides are TGTGCCAGCAGTCGAGATAGCAATCAGCCCCAGCATTTT. Protein: CASSRDSNQPQHF. The chain employs TRBV6-5 and TRBJ1-5, with no clear D. CDR1 MNHEY and CDR2 SVGAGI come from the germline V gene. The CDR3 has 13 residues. The V end was cut by 5 bases, the J end by 0 bases, with 5 bases between.

The rearrangement joins TRBV20-1 to TRBJ2-5; no reliable D call. The CDR3 loop spans 11 amino acids. Germline values: CDR1 DFQATT, CDR2 SNEGSKA (reference sequence). The CDR3 here is CSLAKGETQYF. The CDR3 DNA reads TGCAGCCTCGCAAAAGGAGAGACCCAGTACTTC.

This chain uses TRBV2 with TRBJ1-2, with a possible D match to TRBD1 (5 bases). CDR1 SNHLY and CDR2 FYNNEI come from the germline V gene. Deletions cut 0 bases from V and 2 bases from J, with 7 bases between. The CDR3 extends over 14 amino acids. CDR3 DNA: TGTGCCAGCAGTGAAGCGTCAGGGAACTATGGCTACACCTTC. Protein sequence: CASSEASGNYGYTF.

The chain couples TRBV6-5 to TRBJ1-4; 8 bases match TRBD1. The CDR3 spans 14 residues. Germline loops: CDR1 MNHEY, CDR2 SVGAGI. Losses at the gene ends were 6 bases for V and 4 bases for J; bases not matched to a gene: 4. The CDR3 spells CASSRTGINEKLFF. Written as DNA, the CDR3 is TGTGCCAGCAGCCGGACAGGGATTAATGAAAAACTGTTTTTT.

The gene calls are TRBV10-3 and TRBJ1-2; D ambiguous. Deletions cut 0 bases from V and 8 bases from J, with 13 bases between. The CDR3 consists of 14 residues. The germline gives CDR1 ENHRY, CDR2 SYGVKD. The CDR3 loop reads CAISESTGMGGYTF. DNA for the CDR3: TGTGCCATCAGTGAGTCAACGGGCATGGGCGGCTACACCTTC.

J is TRBJ2-3 and V is TRBV5-1; D is possibly TRBD2 (5 bases). The V end lost 2 bases, the J end lost 1 base, and 8 bases lay between the germline ends. The germline V gene encodes CDR1 SGHRS and CDR2 YFSETQ. The CDR3 has 14 amino acids. In nucleotides, the CDR3 is TGCGCCAGCAGCTTTAGCGACGGCACAGATACGCAGTATTTT. This gives the protein CASSFSDGTDTQYF.

This clone has only a few counts. J is TRBJ1-6 and V is TRBV29-1; TRBD1 might be the D (6 bases). Germline lookup yields CDR1 SQVTM and CDR2 ANQGSEA. This CDR3 is built from 14 residues. The ends were cut back, 6 bases at V and 7 bases at J, with 16 bases in the middle. CDR3 DNA sequence: TGCAGCGTCACAACCGGACAGTTAAATTCACCCCTCCACTTT. It yields the protein CSVTTGQLNSPLHF.

This rearrangement joins TRBV6-8 to TRBJ2-7, with 7 nucleotides matching TRBD2. The CDR3 length is 17 residues. CDR1 is MNHGY, CDR2 SAAAGT, per germline. V dropped 3 bases and J dropped 2; count of bases not matched to a gene: 13. The CDR3: CASSYGQSGELAYEQYF. The CDR3 nucleotides read TGTGCCAGCAGTTATGGACAAAGCGGGGAGCTTGCCTACGAGCAGTACTTC.

This sequence joins TRBV7-9 and TRBJ2-1; no reliable D call. CDR3 length: 16 residues. The germline V gene has CDR1 SEHNR and CDR2 FQNEAQ (reference sequence). V lost 5 bases and J lost 9, with 23 bases in between. The CDR3 loop reads CASSATPDPSVGEQFF. Written as DNA, the CDR3 is TGTGCCAGCAGCGCGACACCGGACCCTTCAGTAGGTGAGCAGTTCTTC.

This clone turned up a few times. V is TRBV28 and J is TRBJ1-4, with D maybe TRBD1 (5 bases). This CDR3 region has 14 residues. The V and J ends lost 6 bases and 3 bases respectively, with 11 bases between them. The V gene's germline CDR1 is MDHEN and CDR2 SYDVKM. The CDR3 bases are TGTGCCAGCAGGCCAGGGTCAGCTAATGAAAAACTGTTTTTT. This sequence encodes CASRPGSANEKLFF.

This chain uses TRBV6-5 with TRBJ1-2; TRBD1 matches at 10 bases. Trimming took 1 base from V and 2 from J; bases not matched to a gene: 4. The CDR3 extends over 16 amino acids. Per germline, CDR1 MNHEY and CDR2 SVGAGI. This chain's CDR3 is CASSYYGQGENYGYTF. DNA of the CDR3: TGTGCCAGCAGTTACTACGGACAGGGGGAGAACTATGGCTACACCTTC.

This clone was seen a few times. The V call is TRBV7-9, the J call TRBJ1-6; D is unclear. Germline V CDR1 and CDR2: SEHNR, FQNEAQ (reference sequence). The CDR3 extends over 15 amino acids. Trimming removed 3 bases from V and 8 bases from J, with 14 bases in between. The CDR3, as DNA: TGTGCCAGCAGCTTTCTTTCTCTGACGGATTCACCCCTCCACTTT. Its protein is CASSFLSLTDSPLHF.

This chain joins TRBV7-9 and TRBJ1-2; tentatively, D is TRBD1 (5 bases). Trimming shortened V by 6 bases and J by 10 bases, and 12 bases separated the two germline ends. CDR3 length: 11 amino acids. Germline V gene data show CDR1 as SEHNR and CDR2 as FQNEAQ (reference sequence). The CDR3 DNA is TGTGCCAGCAGTCGTAAAGGGGCCTACACCTTC. This encodes CASSRKGAYTF.